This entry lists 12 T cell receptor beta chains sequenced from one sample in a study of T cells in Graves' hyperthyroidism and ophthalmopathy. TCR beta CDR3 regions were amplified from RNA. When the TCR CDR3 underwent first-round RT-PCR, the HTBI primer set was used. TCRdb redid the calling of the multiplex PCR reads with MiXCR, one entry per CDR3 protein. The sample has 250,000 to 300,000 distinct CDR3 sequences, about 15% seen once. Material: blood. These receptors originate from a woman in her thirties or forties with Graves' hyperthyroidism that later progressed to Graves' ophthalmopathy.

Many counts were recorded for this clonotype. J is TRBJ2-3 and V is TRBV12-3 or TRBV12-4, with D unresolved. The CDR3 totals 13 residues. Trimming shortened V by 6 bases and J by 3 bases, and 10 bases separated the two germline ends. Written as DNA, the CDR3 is TGTGCCAGCAGGACGGACGGGACAGATACGCAGTATTTT. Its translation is CASRTDGTDTQYF.

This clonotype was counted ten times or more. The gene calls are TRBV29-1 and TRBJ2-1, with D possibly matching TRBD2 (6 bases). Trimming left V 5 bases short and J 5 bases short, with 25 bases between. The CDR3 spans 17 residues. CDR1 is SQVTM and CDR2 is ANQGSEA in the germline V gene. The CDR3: CSVWLSGNPGLHNEQFF. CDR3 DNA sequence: TGCAGCGTTTGGCTCTCTGGAAATCCGGGACTTCACAATGAGCAGTTCTTC.

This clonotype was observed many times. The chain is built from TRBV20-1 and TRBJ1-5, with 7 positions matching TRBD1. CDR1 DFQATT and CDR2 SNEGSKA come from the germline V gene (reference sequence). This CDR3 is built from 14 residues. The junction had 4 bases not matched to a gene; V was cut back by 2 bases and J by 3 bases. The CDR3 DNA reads TGCAGTGCTAGACGACAGGGTAACAATCAGCCCCAGCATTTT. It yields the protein CSARRQGNNQPQHF.

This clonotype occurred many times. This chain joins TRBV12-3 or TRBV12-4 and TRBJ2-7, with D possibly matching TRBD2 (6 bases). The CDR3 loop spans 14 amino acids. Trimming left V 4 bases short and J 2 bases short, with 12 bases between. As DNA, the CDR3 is TGTGCCAGCAGTTCCGGGGGACTCGCCTACGAGCAGTACTTC. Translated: CASSSGGLAYEQYF.

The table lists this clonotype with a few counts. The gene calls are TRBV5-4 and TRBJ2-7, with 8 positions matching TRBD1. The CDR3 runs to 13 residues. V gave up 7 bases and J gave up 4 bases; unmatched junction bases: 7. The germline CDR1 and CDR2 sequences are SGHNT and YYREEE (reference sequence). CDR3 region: CASHDRGAYEQYF. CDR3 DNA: TGTGCCAGCCACGACAGGGGCGCTTACGAGCAGTACTTC.

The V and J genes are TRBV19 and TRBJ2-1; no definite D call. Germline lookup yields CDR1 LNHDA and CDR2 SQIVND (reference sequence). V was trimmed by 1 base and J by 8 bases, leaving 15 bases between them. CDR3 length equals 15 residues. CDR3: CASSIGAGYGHEQFF. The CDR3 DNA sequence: TGTGCCAGTAGTATAGGGGCAGGATACGGTCATGAGCAGTTCTTC. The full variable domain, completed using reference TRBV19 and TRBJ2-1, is DGGITQSPKYLFRKEGQNVTLSCEQNLNHDAMYWYRQDPGQGLRLIYYSQIVNDFQKGDIAEGYSVSREKKESFPLTVTSAQKNPTAFYLCASSIGAGYGHEQFFGPGTRLTVL.

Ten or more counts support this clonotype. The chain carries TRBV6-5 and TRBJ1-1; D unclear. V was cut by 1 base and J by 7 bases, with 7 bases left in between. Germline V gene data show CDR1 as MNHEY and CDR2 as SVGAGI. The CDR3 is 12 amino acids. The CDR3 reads CASSYWGSEAFF. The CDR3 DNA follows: TGTGCCAGCAGTTACTGGGGTAGTGAAGCTTTCTTT.

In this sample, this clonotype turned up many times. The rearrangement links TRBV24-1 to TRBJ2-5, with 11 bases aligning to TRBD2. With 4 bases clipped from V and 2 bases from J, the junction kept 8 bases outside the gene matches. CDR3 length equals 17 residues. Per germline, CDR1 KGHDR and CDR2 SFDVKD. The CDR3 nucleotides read TGTGCCACCAGTGACGCAAGACTAGCGGGAAAACAAGAGACCCAGTACTTC. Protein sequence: CATSDARLAGKQETQYF.

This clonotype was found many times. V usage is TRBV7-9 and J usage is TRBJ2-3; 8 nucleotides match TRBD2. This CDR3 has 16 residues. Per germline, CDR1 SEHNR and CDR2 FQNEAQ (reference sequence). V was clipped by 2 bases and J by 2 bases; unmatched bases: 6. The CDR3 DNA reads TGTGCCAGCAGCTTATACTTAGCGGGAAACACAGATACGCAGTATTTT. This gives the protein CASSLYLAGNTDTQYF.

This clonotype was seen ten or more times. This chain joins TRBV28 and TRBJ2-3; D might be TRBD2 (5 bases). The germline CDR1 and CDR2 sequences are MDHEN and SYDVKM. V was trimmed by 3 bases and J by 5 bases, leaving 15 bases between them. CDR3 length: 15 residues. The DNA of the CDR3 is TGTGCCAGCAGTTTCGGGTACATTGAGGGAGATACGCAGTATTTT. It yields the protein CASSFGYIEGDTQYF. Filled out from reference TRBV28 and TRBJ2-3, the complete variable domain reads DVKVTQSSRYLVKRTGEKVFLECVQDMDHENMFWYRQDPGLGLRLIYFSYDVKMKEKGDIPEGYSVSREKKERFSLILESASTNQTSMYLCASSFGYIEGDTQYFGPGTRLTVL.

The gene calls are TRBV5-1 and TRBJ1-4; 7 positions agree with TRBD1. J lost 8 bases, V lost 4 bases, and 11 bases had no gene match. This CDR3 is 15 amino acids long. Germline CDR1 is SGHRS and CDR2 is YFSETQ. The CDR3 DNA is TGCGCCAGCAGCGCGGGGGACAGTCTTTTAGAAAAACTGTTTTTT. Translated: CASSAGDSLLEKLFF.

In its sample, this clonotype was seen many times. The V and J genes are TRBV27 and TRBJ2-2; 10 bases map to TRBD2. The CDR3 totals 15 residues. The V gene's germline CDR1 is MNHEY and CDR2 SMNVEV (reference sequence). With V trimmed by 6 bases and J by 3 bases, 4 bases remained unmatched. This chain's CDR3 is CASRRGTSDTGELFF. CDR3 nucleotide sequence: TGTGCCAGCAGACGCGGGACTAGCGACACCGGGGAGCTGTTTTTT.